This T cell receptor beta chain is from a study of blood T cell repertoires in COVID-19 (dated by TCRdb to 2018 to 2020). Context from the whole study: Samples from collaborators originated in the United States, Italy and Spain and spanned both the acute and convalescent phases of COVID-19. Where HLA class I and class II types were available, the types were taken from metadata supplied by the sample provider, not from assay-based typing. A freely available public database, intended as a resource for researchers studying the immune response to SARS-CoV-2, is where the repertoires were released. The samples were drawn from two sources: the first 160 participants of the ongoing ImmuneRACE study, and 1,254 subjects contributed by 6 global collaborators. The material from the prospective study consisted of cDNA or gDNA derived from T cells, B-cell-depleted T cells, or PBMCs. Subjects who had been exposed to COVID-19, were actively infected with it, or had recovered from it provided the deeply sampled blood TCRbeta repertoires that made up the dataset. The sample metadata nearly always contained a de-identified subject ID, COVID-19 status, age in years and sex.

TCRbeta CDR3 regions were amplified from genomic DNA using the immunoSEQ Assay, a bias-controlled multiplex PCR. The source study handled its data this way. Nucleated cell counts per sample were estimated from amplification of reference gene primers within the assay. To quantify the absolute abundance of each unique TCRbeta CDR3 rearrangement, sequence reads were collapsed and filtered. Productive Simpson clonality was computed per sample as the square root of Simpson's diversity index over productive rearrangements. Imported from immuneACCESS, the table was reduced by TCRdb to in-frame sequences with V and J called. These copies leave out some clones; in studies compared against another copy, an unresolved V gene accounts for under half, and the cause of the remainder is not known. The DNA was the basis for D and trimming; V, J and clone size are from that table. The sample has about 280,000 clones on record, approximately 83% of them singletons. Roughly 1.9% of the sample rests with the top ten.

Comment on this clone: Its antigen specificity is not known. Within one base of it there is no much larger clone, and no base qualities were kept.

What the authors observed across the whole study: Clinical and demographic metadata were provided uncurated, with the amount varying by source and participant.

For CDR1 and CDR2, the germline V gene lists MNHNS and SASEGT. Deletion took 0 bases off V and 3 bases off J, with a span of 24 bases between the germline ends. The CDR3 runs 19 amino acids, cysteine and phenylalanine included. Only the CDR3 DNA is retained, 57 bases long and in frame from the first base. Another Seattle source contributed samples from volunteer blood donors who had recovered from COVID-19. The collaborating institutions used their own protocols to collect whole blood in K2EDTA tubes. For TCRbeta analysis, collaborators shipped samples as frozen whole blood, isolated PBMCs, or DNA extracted from either of those sample types.

This sequence originates from a woman in her 30s who had recovered from COVID-19. Sequencing input: peripheral blood. The chain uses TRBV6-1 and TRBJ2-7; too little of a D gene remains to name it. The CDR3 reads as follows: CASSEANTLLTETDYEQYF. Read as DNA, the sequence is TGTGCCAGCAGTGAAGCGAATACCCTTCTCACGGAGACCGACTACGAGCAGTACTTC.